This T cell receptor (beta chain) was captured in a study of blood T cell repertoires in COVID-19. Study-level background: T cells, B-cell-depleted T cells, or PBMCs provided the cDNA or gDNA that served as material.

Authors' methods: Reference gene primer amplification yielded estimated nucleated cell counts. The method was immunoSEQ multiplex PCR; TCRdb's version includes in-frame clones alone and lacks a portion of them. From that table come the V and J calls and clone size; the DNA was used to work out D and trimming. The profile shows approximately 21,000 clones, around nine tenths of them singletons. In its sample, this clone was seen once. CDR1 and CDR2 (germline): SEHNR, FQNEAQ (reference sequence). CDR3 length: 14 residues. V trimming: 5 bases; J trimming: 4 bases; junction bases outside the gene matches: 5.

Material: peripheral blood. The chain combines TRBV7-9 with TRBJ2-1, with 7 bases matching TRBD1. This receptor was identified in a woman older than 75 with active COVID-19. This chain's CDR3 is CASSTGTAYNEQFF. In DNA form, the CDR3 reads TGTGCCAGCAGCACCGGGACAGCTTACAATGAGCAGTTCTTC.